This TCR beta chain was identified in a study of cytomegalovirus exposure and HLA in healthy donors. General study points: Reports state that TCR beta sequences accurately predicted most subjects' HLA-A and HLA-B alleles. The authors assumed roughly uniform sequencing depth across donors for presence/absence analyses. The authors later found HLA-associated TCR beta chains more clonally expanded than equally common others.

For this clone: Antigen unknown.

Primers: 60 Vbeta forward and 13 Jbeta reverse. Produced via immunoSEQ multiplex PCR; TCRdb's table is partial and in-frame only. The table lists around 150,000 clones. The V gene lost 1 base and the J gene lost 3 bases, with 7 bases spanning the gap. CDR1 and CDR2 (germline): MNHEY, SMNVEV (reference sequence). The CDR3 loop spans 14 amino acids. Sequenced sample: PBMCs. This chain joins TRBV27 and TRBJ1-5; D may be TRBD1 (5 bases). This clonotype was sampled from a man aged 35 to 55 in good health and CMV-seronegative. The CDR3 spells CASSLYGANQPQHF. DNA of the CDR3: TGTGCCAGCAGTTTATATGGGGCCAATCAGCCCCAGCATTTT.